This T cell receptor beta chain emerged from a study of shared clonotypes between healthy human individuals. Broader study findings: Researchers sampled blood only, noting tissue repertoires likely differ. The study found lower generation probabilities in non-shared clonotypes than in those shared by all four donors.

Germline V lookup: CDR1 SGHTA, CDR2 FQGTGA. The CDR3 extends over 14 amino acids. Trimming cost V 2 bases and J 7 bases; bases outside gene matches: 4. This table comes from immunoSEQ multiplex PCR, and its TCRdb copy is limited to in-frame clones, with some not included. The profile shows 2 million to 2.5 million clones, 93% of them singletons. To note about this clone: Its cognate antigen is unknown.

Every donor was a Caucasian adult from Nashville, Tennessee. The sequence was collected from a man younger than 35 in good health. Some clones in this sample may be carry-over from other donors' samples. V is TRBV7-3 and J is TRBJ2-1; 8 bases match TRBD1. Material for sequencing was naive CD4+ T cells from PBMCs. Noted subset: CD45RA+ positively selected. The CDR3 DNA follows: TGTGCCAGCAGCTTAGACAGGGGAGGTAATGAGCAGTTCTTC. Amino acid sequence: CASSLDRGGNEQFF.